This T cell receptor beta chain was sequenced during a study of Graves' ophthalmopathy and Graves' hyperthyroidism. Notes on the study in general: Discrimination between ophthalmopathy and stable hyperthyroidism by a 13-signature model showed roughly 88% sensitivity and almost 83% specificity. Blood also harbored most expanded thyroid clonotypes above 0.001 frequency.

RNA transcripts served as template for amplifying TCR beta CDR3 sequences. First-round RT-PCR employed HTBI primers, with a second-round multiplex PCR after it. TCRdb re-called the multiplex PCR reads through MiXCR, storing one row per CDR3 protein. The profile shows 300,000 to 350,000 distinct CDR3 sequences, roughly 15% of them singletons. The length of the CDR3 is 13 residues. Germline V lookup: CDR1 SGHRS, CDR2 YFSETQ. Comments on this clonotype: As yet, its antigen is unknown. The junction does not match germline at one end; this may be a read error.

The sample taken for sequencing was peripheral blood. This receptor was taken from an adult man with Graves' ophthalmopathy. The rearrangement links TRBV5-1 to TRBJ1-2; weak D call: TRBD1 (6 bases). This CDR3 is CASSSAGHYGYIF. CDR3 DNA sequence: TGCGCCAGCAGCTCGGCGGGACACTATGGCTACATCTTC.